The 23 T cell receptor beta chains below were found in one sample sequenced in a study of blood T cell repertoires in COVID-19. Assay: immunoSEQ multiplex PCR; the TCRdb copy retains only in-frame clones and omits some. The data show roughly 430,000 clones, approximately 86% seen once. Sample: PBMCs or T cells enriched from blood (not recorded which). These receptors all come from a woman between 40 and 55 years old with acute COVID-19.

V gene TRBV19 combines with J gene TRBJ1-2; TRBD1 agrees at 9 bases. With V trimmed by 8 bases and J by 4 bases, 8 bases remained unmatched. This CDR3 is built from 14 residues. Germline V gene data show CDR1 as LNHDA and CDR2 as SQIVND (reference sequence). CDR3 DNA sequence: TGTGCCAGTCGATGGACAGGGGCTTTCTATGGCTACACCTTC. Its protein product is CASRWTGAFYGYTF.

This chain uses TRBV10-3 with TRBJ2-5, with D perhaps TRBD1 (6 bases). The V end lost 4 bases, the J end lost 1 base, and 10 bases lay between the germline ends. The CDR3 has 14 amino acids. From germline, CDR1 is ENHRY and CDR2 SYGVKD. This CDR3 reads CAISVLQGQETQYF. For the CDR3, the DNA is TGTGCCATCAGTGTATTACAGGGCCAAGAGACCCAGTACTTC.

V usage is TRBV5-1 and J usage is TRBJ2-3; TRBD2 matches at 16 bases. The V and J ends lost 2 bases and 7 bases, in that order; junction bases with no gene match: 7. Germline CDR1 is SGHRS and CDR2 is YFSETQ. This CDR3 contains 17 residues. The CDR3 sequence is CASSLTGTSGGANTQYF. For the CDR3, the DNA is TGCGCCAGCAGCTTAACCGGGACTAGCGGGGGGGCGAATACGCAGTATTTT. Drawing the rest from reference TRBV5-1 and TRBJ2-3, the complete variable domain is KAGVTQTPRYLIKTRGQQVTLSCSPISGHRSVSWYQQTPGQGLQFLFEYFSETQRNKGNFPGRFSGRQFSNSRSEMNVSTLELGDSALYLCASSLTGTSGGANTQYFGPGTRLTVL.

V is TRBV9 and J is TRBJ1-3, with D uncertain. The CDR3 length is 15 residues. Trimming pared 0 bases from V and 2 bases from J, leaving 9 bases between. CDR1 SGDLS and CDR2 YYNGEE come from the germline V gene. The CDR3, as DNA: TGTGCCAGCAGCGTAGGTGGAGACGCTGGAAACACCATATATTTT. Amino acid sequence: CASSVGGDAGNTIYF.

This clone occurred a few times. This rearrangement joins TRBV30 to TRBJ1-2, with TRBD1 identical over 9 bases. This CDR3 is built from 14 residues. The germline gives CDR1 GTSNPN, CDR2 SVGIG (reference sequence). V gave up 1 base and J gave up 7 bases; unmatched junction bases: 7. The CDR3: CAWSALQGAGGYTF. The CDR3, as DNA: TGTGCCTGGAGTGCCCTACAGGGGGCGGGTGGCTACACCTTC.

V usage is TRBV3-1 (or the pseudogene TRBV3-2) and J usage is TRBJ1-2; TRBD1 matches at 9 bases. The germline gives CDR1 LGHDT, CDR2 YNNKEL (reference sequence). With 3 bases clipped from V and 6 bases from J, the junction kept 5 bases outside the gene matches. The CDR3 loop spans 14 amino acids. The CDR3 sequence is CASSQLQGAHGYTF. In DNA form, the CDR3 reads TGTGCCAGCAGCCAGCTACAGGGGGCGCATGGCTACACCTTC.

V and J are TRBV24-1 and TRBJ2-1, with 10 nucleotides matching TRBD2. The CDR3 contains 16 residues. Germline values: CDR1 KGHDR, CDR2 SFDVKD. The V segment lost 5 bases and the J segment 8 bases; nucleotides outside the gene matches: 11. The CDR3 coding sequence is TGTGCCACCAGTGGGCGTGTGGCTAGCGGGAGCTATGAGCAGTTCTTC. This translates into CATSGRVASGSYEQFF.

In this sample, this clone turned up once. The chain is built from TRBV4-1 and TRBJ1-5; perhaps TRBD1 as D (5 bases). V lost 1 base to trimming and J lost 6 bases, with 19 bases between them. This CDR3 spans 17 amino acids. Germline V gene sequence: CDR1 MGHRA, CDR2 YSYEKL. The CDR3 here is CASSQGGRGSLTQPQHF. CDR3 nucleotide sequence: TGCGCCAGCAGCCAAGGGGGTCGGGGGTCCCTCACTCAGCCCCAGCATTTT.

The rearrangement joins TRBV3-1 (or the pseudogene TRBV3-2) to TRBJ2-3, with TRBD2 matching 7 bases. This CDR3 has 14 amino acids. Germline trimming cut 4 bases from V and 2 bases from J; bases unmatched to any gene: 3. Germline values: CDR1 LGHDT, CDR2 YNNKEL (reference sequence). The CDR3 nucleotides read TGTGCCAGCAGCCTAAGACTAGCCACAGATACGCAGTATTTT. This gives the protein CASSLRLATDTQYF.

The chain uses TRBV19 and TRBJ1-1; 8 nucleotides match TRBD1. The length of the CDR3 is 13 residues. Trimming removed 9 bases from V and 3 bases from J; junction bases left unmatched: 6. Germline V gene lookup returns CDR1 LNHDA and CDR2 SQIVND (reference sequence). This chain's CDR3 is CASQDREDTEAFF. DNA for the CDR3: TGTGCCAGCCAGGACAGGGAGGACACTGAAGCTTTCTTT. Together with reference TRBV19 and TRBJ1-1, the CDR3 gives the full variable domain: DGGITQSPKYLFRKEGQNVTLSCEQNLNHDAMYWYRQDPGQGLRLIYYSQIVNDFQKGDIAEGYSVSREKKESFPLTVTSAQKNPTAFYLCASQDREDTEAFFGQGTRLTVV.

This clone was seen a few times. Other DNA sequences in the sample encode the same CDR3. The genes are TRBV12-3 or TRBV12-4 and TRBJ2-5; D unresolved. The CDR3 is 11 residues long. The V and J ends lost 4 bases and 2 bases respectively, with 2 bases between them. The CDR3 region is CASSSQETQYF. CDR3 coding DNA: TGTGCCAGCAGTTCTCAAGAGACCCAGTACTTC.

CDR3 in DNA: TGTGCCAGCAGGAGCGGGGGGGCCGATTCGAGTGAGCAGTTCTTC. Translated, it gives CASRSGGADSSEQFF. This sequence joins TRBV25-1 and TRBJ2-1, with 10 bases aligning to TRBD2. CDR1 MGHDK and CDR2 SYGVNS come from the germline V gene. This CDR3 has 15 amino acids. Trimming cost V 6 bases and J 9 bases; bases outside gene matches: 11.

The rearrangement links TRBV7-6 to TRBJ2-5; 9 bases align to TRBD2. The CDR3 loop spans 17 amino acids. CDR1 SGHVS and CDR2 FNYEAQ come from the germline V gene. Germline trimming cut 5 bases from V and 5 bases from J; bases unmatched to any gene: 15. CDR3 loop: CASSRLQGLALGETQYF. The CDR3 coding sequence is TGTGCCAGCAGCCGATTACAGGGACTAGCCTTAGGGGAGACCCAGTACTTC.

This rearrangement joins TRBV11-2 to TRBJ1-1; maybe TRBD1 (6 bases). This CDR3 has 14 residues. Germline loops: CDR1 SGHAT, CDR2 FQNNGV. Trimming took off 3 bases at V and 5 bases at J, with 13 bases between the two ends. The CDR3 sequence: CASSFGDRYTEAFF. The CDR3, as DNA: TGTGCCAGCAGCTTTGGAGACAGGTATACTGAAGCTTTCTTT.

Comments on this clone: Other DNA sequences of this sample code for an identical CDR3. This sequence joins TRBV3-1 (or the pseudogene TRBV3-2) and TRBJ2-7; D is ambiguous. Germline loops: CDR1 LGHDT, CDR2 YNNKEL (reference sequence). The V gene lost 1 base and the J gene lost 6 bases, with 4 bases spanning the gap. CDR3 length: 11 amino acids. The CDR3 DNA is TGTGCCAGCAGCCAAGGGCCCGAGCAGTACTTC. Amino acids: CASSQGPEQYF.

V usage is TRBV18 and J usage is TRBJ2-5, with D possibly matching TRBD1 (6 bases). The germline CDR1 and CDR2 sequences are KGHSH and LQKENI. The CDR3 consists of 18 residues. V lost 2 bases, J lost 0 bases, and 19 bases lay in between. The CDR3 region is CASSPEAGASWYQETQYF. For the CDR3, the DNA is TGTGCCAGCTCACCAGAGGCAGGGGCATCCTGGTACCAAGAGACCCAGTACTTC.

V usage is TRBV5-6 and J usage is TRBJ2-7; D gene ambiguous. This CDR3 spans 14 amino acids. The V end lost 2 bases, the J end lost 4 bases, and 13 bases lay between the germline ends. In germline, CDR1 is SGHDT, CDR2 YYEEEE. CDR3 sequence: CASSFRGSPYEQYF. The CDR3 DNA is TGTGCCAGCAGCTTTCGCGGTTCCCCGTACGAGCAGTACTTC.

This chain joins TRBV9 and TRBJ1-2; the D gene is possibly TRBD1 (6 bases). Trimming took 0 bases from V and 6 from J, leaving 9 bases between them. From germline, CDR1 is SGDLS and CDR2 YYNGEE. This CDR3 is built from 13 residues. In nucleotides, the CDR3 is TGTGCCAGCAGCGTAGATGGGGGCAATGGCTACACCTTC. It yields the protein CASSVDGGNGYTF. The full variable domain, in which reference TRBV9 and TRBJ1-2 provide the parts outside the CDR3, is DSGVTQTPKHLITATGQRVTLRCSPRSGDLSVYWYQQSLDQGLQFLIQYYNGEERAKGNILERFSAQQFPDLHSELNLSSLELGDSALYFCASSVDGGNGYTFGSGTRLTVV.

This chain connects TRBV6-4 to TRBJ2-2, with 9 nucleotides matching TRBD2. V gave up 5 bases and J gave up 7 bases; unmatched junction bases: 8. This CDR3 is 15 amino acids long. Germline CDR1 MRHNA, CDR2 SNTAGT. The CDR3 DNA sequence: TGTGCCAGCAGTACCACCGCGGGGGGGCGCGGGGAGCTGTTTTTT. Translating gives CASSTTAGGRGELFF.

This chain links TRBV7-2 with TRBJ1-5, with 8 bases lining up with TRBD1. V shed 6 bases, J shed 7 bases, and the junction held 11 bases outside the gene matches. Germline lookup yields CDR1 SGHTA and CDR2 FQGNSA. The CDR3 contains 15 residues. The CDR3 nucleotides read TGTGCCAGCAGATCACCAGGGGGCGCGAGACAGCCCCAGCATTTT. Residues: CASRSPGGARQPQHF.

The V call is TRBV7-8, the J call TRBJ2-3; the match to TRBD2 covers 14 bases. Germline V gene sequence: CDR1 SGHVS, CDR2 FQNEAQ. This CDR3 has 18 amino acids. J gave up 2 bases and V 5 bases, and 9 bases lay outside the gene matches. CDR3 sequence (DNA): TGTGCCAGCAGCGGACGGACTAGCGGGGGGCTTTACACAGATACGCAGTATTTT. This translates into CASSGRTSGGLYTDTQYF.

The chain is built from TRBV5-1 and TRBJ2-6; tentative D call: TRBD1 (6 bases). The length of the CDR3 is 16 residues. V was pared by 1 base and J by 9 bases, with 17 bases between. Germline-derived CDR1 and CDR2 are SGHRS and YFSETQ. Written as DNA, the CDR3 is TGCGCCAGCAGCTTGTCCCGGGACACCAAATACAACGTCCTGACTTTC. Its protein product is CASSLSRDTKYNVLTF. The variable domain in full, completed from reference TRBV5-1 and TRBJ2-6, reads KAGVTQTPRYLIKTRGQQVTLSCSPISGHRSVSWYQQTPGQGLQFLFEYFSETQRNKGNFPGRFSGRQFSNSRSEMNVSTLELGDSALYLCASSLSRDTKYNVLTFGAGSRLTVL.

This clone was recorded once. CDR3 sequence: CSVGTGRGTEAFF. CDR3 DNA sequence: TGCAGCGTGGGGACCGGGCGGGGCACTGAAGCTTTCTTT. This chain uses TRBV29-1 with TRBJ1-1, with a tentative D call TRBD1 (5 bases). CDR1 SQVTM and CDR2 ANQGSEA come from the germline V gene. Trimming took 6 bases from V and 4 from J, leaving 15 bases between them. The CDR3 totals 13 residues.